Below are 8 T cell receptor beta chains sequenced from a single sample in a study of cytomegalovirus exposure and HLA in healthy donors. Profiled with immunoSEQ multiplex PCR; TCRdb holds only in-frame clones, not every one. Counted here are about 110,000 clones, approximately 89% occurring once; the ten biggest clones make up approximately 1.9%. Specimen: PBMCs. These receptors all stem from a woman between 18 and 30 years old in good health and CMV-seronegative.

V usage is TRBV30 and J usage is TRBJ2-2, with D unresolved. Germline assignment: CDR1 GTSNPN and CDR2 SVGIG (reference sequence). Trimming took 0 bases from V and 6 from J, leaving 5 bases between them. The CDR3 is 12 residues long. The CDR3 nucleotides read TGTGCCTGGAGTGTTATATCCGGGGAGCTGTTTTTT. Protein: CAWSVISGELFF.

The chain links TRBV7-9 to TRBJ1-5; TRBD1 matches at 7 bases. The germline gives CDR1 SEHNR, CDR2 FQNEAQ (reference sequence). The J segment lost 2 bases and the V segment lost 5 bases, leaving 6 bases of the junction unmatched. The CDR3 sequence is 15 residues long. The CDR3: CASSQDRAGNQPQHF. In nucleotides, the CDR3 is TGTGCCAGCAGCCAAGACAGGGCGGGCAATCAGCCCCAGCATTTT.

This chain links TRBV28 with TRBJ1-4; D not certain. CDR3 length equals 13 residues. Looked up from germline, CDR1 is MDHEN and CDR2 is SYDVKM. V lost 6 bases and J lost 4, with 9 bases in between. The CDR3 loop reads CASRARGNEKLFF. As DNA, the CDR3 is TGTGCCAGCAGGGCACGGGGTAATGAAAAACTGTTTTTT. Together with reference TRBV28 and TRBJ1-4, the CDR3 gives the full variable domain: DVKVTQSSRYLVKRTGEKVFLECVQDMDHENMFWYRQDPGLGLRLIYFSYDVKMKEKGDIPEGYSVSREKKERFSLILESASTNQTSMYLCASRARGNEKLFFGSGTQLSVL.

J is TRBJ1-3 and V is TRBV19; D may be TRBD1 (5 bases). In germline, CDR1 is LNHDA, CDR2 SQIVND (reference sequence). The CDR3 length is 13 residues. Trimming stripped 5 bases from V and 3 bases from J, with 8 bases between. The chain's CDR3 is CASSSGLGNTIYF. The CDR3 nucleotides are TGTGCCAGTAGTTCGGGACTTGGAAACACCATATATTTT.

J is TRBJ2-3 and V is TRBV4-3; 9 bases match TRBD2. V lost 1 base, J lost 5 bases, and 4 bases stayed unmatched. This CDR3 has 15 residues. Looked up from germline, CDR1 is LGHNA and CDR2 is YSLEER. This CDR3 reads CASSQGSGSRDTQYF. The CDR3 DNA reads TGCGCCAGCAGCCAAGGTAGCGGGAGTAGAGATACGCAGTATTTT.

The chain joins TRBV4-3 to TRBJ1-2; the D gene is possibly TRBD1 (5 bases). The germline V gene encodes CDR1 LGHNA and CDR2 YSLEER. The V end was cut by 0 bases, the J end by 2 bases, with 16 bases between. This CDR3 is 17 amino acids long. For the CDR3, the DNA is TGCGCCAGCAGCCAAGAACTCTACGGGGGTACGAACTATGGCTACACCTTC. The encoded protein is CASSQELYGGTNYGYTF.

The rearrangement joins TRBV7-8 to TRBJ1-4, with TRBD1 matching over 9 bases. The J segment lost 7 bases and the V segment lost 2 bases, leaving 2 bases of the junction unmatched. Germline V gene sequence: CDR1 SGHVS, CDR2 FQNEAQ. The CDR3 is 14 amino acids. In DNA, the CDR3 is TGTGCCAGCAGCTTAAACAGGGGGCGTGAAAAACTGTTTTTT. Its protein product is CASSLNRGREKLFF. Complete variable domain (other parts from reference TRBV7-8 and TRBJ1-4): GAGVSQSPRYKVAKRGQDVALRCDPISGHVSLFWYQQALGQGPEFLTYFQNEAQLDKSGLPSDRFFAERPEGSVSTLKIQRTQQEDSAVYLCASSLNRGREKLFFGSGTQLSVL.

The gene calls are TRBV6-6 and TRBJ2-7; maybe TRBD1 (6 bases). V was trimmed by 8 bases and J by 0 bases, leaving 14 bases between them. CDR3 size: 14 residues. Germline assignment: CDR1 MNHNY and CDR2 SVGAGI (reference sequence). The chain's CDR3 is CASFDRRSSYEQYF. The CDR3 region has the DNA TGTGCCAGCTTCGACAGGAGGAGCTCCTACGAGCAGTACTTC.